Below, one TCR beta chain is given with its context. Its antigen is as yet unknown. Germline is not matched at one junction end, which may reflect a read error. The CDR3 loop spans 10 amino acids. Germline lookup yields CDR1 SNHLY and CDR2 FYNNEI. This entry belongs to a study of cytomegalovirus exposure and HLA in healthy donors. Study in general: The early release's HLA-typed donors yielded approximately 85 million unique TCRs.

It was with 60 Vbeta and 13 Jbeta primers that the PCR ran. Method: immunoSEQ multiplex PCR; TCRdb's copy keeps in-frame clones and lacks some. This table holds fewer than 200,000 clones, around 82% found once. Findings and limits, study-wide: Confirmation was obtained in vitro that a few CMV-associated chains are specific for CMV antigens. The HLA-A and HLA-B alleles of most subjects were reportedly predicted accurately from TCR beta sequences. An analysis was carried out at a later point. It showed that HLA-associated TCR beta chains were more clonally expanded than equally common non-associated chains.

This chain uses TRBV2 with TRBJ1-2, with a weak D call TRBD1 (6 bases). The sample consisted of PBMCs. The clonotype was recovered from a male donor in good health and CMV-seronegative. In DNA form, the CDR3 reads TGTGCCAGCAGTGAAGCGGACAGAAACTTC. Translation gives CASSEADRNF.